A selection of T cell receptor beta chains follows, all from one sample in a study of blood T cell repertoires in COVID-19. Produced via immunoSEQ multiplex PCR; TCRdb's table is partial and in-frame only. Here the sample spans 100,000 or so clones, 75% to 90% being singletons. Sequencing was carried out using peripheral blood. All receptors derive from a woman between 45 and 65 years old with COVID-19, enrolled during active disease. The CDR3 runs from the conserved cysteine through the conserved F or W. The D gene is left open where the match is weak. Expanded clones are given a class, and other clones once, few, many or no size at all.

.	TRBV5-6	TRBJ2-1	TRBD2	CASLRSSGYNEQFF	TGTGCCAGCTTAAGGTCTAGCGGGTACAATGAGCAGTTCTTC
.	TRBV2	TRBJ2-7	TRBD1	CASSQGQGIPYEQYF	TGTGCCAGCAGCCAGGGACAGGGGATACCCTACGAGCAGTACTTC
.	TRBV6-6	TRBJ2-7	TRBD1	CASTRTGTLPGEQYF	TGTGCCAGCACCAGGACAGGGACTCTACCTGGGGAGCAGTACTTC
.	TRBV6-5	TRBJ1-2	.	CATSGGAYGYTF	TGTGCCACTTCGGGGGGGGCCTATGGCTACACCTTC
once	TRBV7-8	TRBJ2-1	.	CASSPNRLGSSYNEQFF	TGTGCCAGCAGCCCCAATCGGTTAGGGAGCTCCTACAATGAGCAGTTCTTC
.	TRBV10-1	TRBJ2-5	.	CASIHDQGKGETQYF	TGCGCCAGCATTCACGATCAGGGGAAGGGCGAGACCCAGTACTTC
.	TRBV7-9	TRBJ2-2	.	CASSLTGNTGELFF	TGTGCCAGCAGCTTAACGGGGAACACCGGGGAGCTGTTTTTT
.	TRBV7-2	TRBJ2-1	TRBD1	CASSLAGTGDNEQFF	TGTGCCAGCAGCTTAGCCGGGACAGGAGATAATGAGCAGTTCTTC
.	TRBV7-2	TRBJ1-1	.	CASSPRGGMNTEAFF	TGTGCCAGCAGCCCAAGGGGGGGGATGAACACTGAAGCTTTCTTT
.	TRBV29-1	TRBJ1-2	.	CSASEGDYGYTF	TGCAGCGCATCTGAAGGGGACTATGGCTACACCTTC
.	TRBV4-1	TRBJ2-2	TRBD2	CASSRTSGGAIGGELFF	TGCGCCAGCAGCCGGACTAGCGGGGGGGCAATTGGCGGGGAGCTGTTTTTT
.	TRBV12-5	TRBJ1-6	.	CASGLEQINSPLHF	TGTGCTAGTGGTTTGGAACAGATTAATTCACCCCTCCACTTT
.	TRBV4-2	TRBJ1-3	TRBD1	CASSQATRDRGNTIYF	TGTGCCAGCAGCCAAGCTACCCGGGACAGGGGGAACACCATATATTTT
few	TRBV7-9	TRBJ1-1	.	CATPRNIGATEAFF	TGTGCCACACCCAGAAATATAGGGGCGACTGAAGCTTTCTTT
.	TRBV27	TRBJ1-4	.	CASKTGLNEKLFF	TGTGCCAGCAAGACAGGCCTTAATGAAAAACTGTTTTTT
.	TRBV4-1	TRBJ2-1	.	CASSQENYLRTAYNEQFF	TGCGCCAGCAGCCAAGAGAACTATCTTAGGACAGCCTACAATGAGCAGTTCTTC
once	TRBV24-1	TRBJ2-7	TRBD2	CATSGDSGGADEQYF	TGTGCCACCAGTGGGGATAGCGGGGGGGCCGACGAGCAGTACTTC
few	TRBV6-1	TRBJ1-6	TRBD1	CASSEIGQGNSPLHF	TGTGCCAGCAGTGAAATCGGACAGGGAAATTCACCCCTCCACTTT
.	TRBV5-1	TRBJ2-7	TRBD1	CASSAGTGTGYEQYF	TGCGCCAGCAGCGCCGGGACAGGGACTGGCTACGAGCAGTACTTC
.	TRBV7-9	TRBJ2-4	.	CASSLQVYLAKNIQYF	TGTGCCAGCAGTCTCCAGGTCTACCTAGCCAAAAACATTCAGTACTTC
.	TRBV12-3/TRBV12-4	TRBJ1-5	.	CASSTRVQPQHF	TGTGCCAGCAGTACCAGGGTTCAGCCCCAGCATTTT
.	TRBV11-3	TRBJ1-2	.	CASSLGASNYGYTF	TGTGCCAGCAGCTTAGGGGCGTCCAACTATGGCTACACCTTC
few	TRBV2	TRBJ1-1	TRBD1	CASRGQGMNTEAFF	TGTGCCAGCAGGGGACAGGGGATGAACACTGAAGCTTTCTTT
.	TRBV6-5	TRBJ2-3	TRBD2	CASTSGADTQYF	TGTGCCAGCACTAGCGGGGCTGATACGCAGTATTTT
.	TRBV19	TRBJ2-7	TRBD2	CASSLGTSGVYEQYF	TGTGCCAGTAGTCTAGGGACTAGCGGGGTCTACGAGCAGTACTTC
.	TRBV20-1	TRBJ1-2	TRBD1	CSASAGTGSAYPYGYTF	TGCAGTGCTAGTGCCGGGACAGGGTCAGCCTATCCCTATGGCTACACCTTC
.	TRBV24-1	TRBJ2-1	.	CATSDSGVNEQFF	TGTGCCACCAGTGATTCAGGGGTAAATGAGCAGTTCTTC
.	TRBV10-3	TRBJ1-1	.	CAISESGRGTNTEAFF	TGTGCCATCAGTGAGTCGGGGAGGGGAACGAACACTGAAGCTTTCTTT
once	TRBV12-3/TRBV12-4	TRBJ2-1	TRBD1	CASWDRGDEQFF	TGTGCCAGCTGGGACAGGGGGGATGAGCAGTTCTTC
.	TRBV2	TRBJ2-1	.	CASSGQGRYNEQFF	TGTGCCAGCAGTGGGCAGGGGAGATACAATGAGCAGTTCTTC
.	TRBV30	TRBJ2-3	TRBD2	CAWSQRGRGGSDTQYF	TGTGCCTGGAGCCAACGGGGGCGGGGGGGCTCAGATACGCAGTATTTT
.	TRBV12-3/TRBV12-4	TRBJ1-6	TRBD1	CATQGGRDSPLHF	TGTGCCACCCAGGGGGGCCGAGATTCACCCCTCCACTTT
.	TRBV2	TRBJ1-6	.	CASIPASYNSPLHF	TGTGCCAGCATCCCTGCGTCCTATAATTCACCCCTCCACTTT
once	TRBV25-1	TRBJ1-1	TRBD1	CASRQTGRRNTEAFF	TGTGCCAGCAGACAGACAGGGAGAAGGAACACTGAAGCTTTCTTT
.	TRBV11-3	TRBJ2-1	.	CASSLDRGEQFF	TGTGCCAGCAGCTTAGACCGGGGTGAGCAGTTCTTC
.	TRBV29-1	TRBJ1-5	TRBD1	CSVEDWSCYPEGGSNQPQHF	TGCAGCGTTGAAGATTGGTCGTGTTACCCGGAAGGGGGCAGCAATCAGCCCCAGCATTTT
.	TRBV3-1/TRBV3-2	TRBJ2-7	.	CASSHGGLYEQYF	TGTGCCAGCAGCCACGGGGGGCTCTACGAGCAGTACTTC
.	TRBV19	TRBJ1-2	.	CASSIRPGQSYGYTF	TGTGCCAGTAGTATACGCCCCGGACAGAGCTATGGCTACACCTTC
.	TRBV30	TRBJ1-6	.	CAWSEGQNSPLHF	TGTGCCTGGAGTGAAGGACAAAATTCACCCCTCCACTTT
.	TRBV12-3/TRBV12-4	TRBJ2-2	TRBD2	CASSLGGAGELFF	TGTGCCAGCAGTCTTGGGGGGGCCGGGGAGCTGTTTTTT
.	TRBV10-3	TRBJ1-1	TRBD1	CAISMTGERNTEAFF	TGTGCCATCAGTATGACAGGGGAGAGGAACACTGAAGCTTTCTTT
.	TRBV5-1	TRBJ2-7	.	CASSLGGTPDEQYF	TGCGCCAGCAGCTTGGGGGGGACACCCGACGAGCAGTACTTC
.	TRBV6-5	TRBJ2-7	.	CASSLSVGSYEQYF	TGTGCCAGCAGTTTATCCGTCGGCTCCTACGAGCAGTACTTC